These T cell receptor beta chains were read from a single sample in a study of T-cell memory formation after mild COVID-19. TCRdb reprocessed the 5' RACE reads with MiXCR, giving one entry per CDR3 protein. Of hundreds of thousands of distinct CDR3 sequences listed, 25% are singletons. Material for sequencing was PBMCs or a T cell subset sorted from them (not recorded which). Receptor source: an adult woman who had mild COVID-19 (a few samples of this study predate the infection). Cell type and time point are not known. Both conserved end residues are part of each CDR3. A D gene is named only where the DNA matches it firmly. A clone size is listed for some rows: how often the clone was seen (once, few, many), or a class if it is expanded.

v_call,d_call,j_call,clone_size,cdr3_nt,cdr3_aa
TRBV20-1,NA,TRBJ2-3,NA,TGCAGTGCTAGCGGGAGCCTCACAGATACGCAGTATTTT,CSASGSLTDTQYF
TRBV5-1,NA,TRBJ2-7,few,TGCGCCAGCAGCTTGGACCAAGAGAAGCAGTACTTC,CASSLDQEKQYF
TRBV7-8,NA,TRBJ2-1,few,TGTGCCAGCAGCTCTCAAAGGACGAAACCGAGCAATGAGCAGTTCTTC,CASSSQRTKPSNEQFF
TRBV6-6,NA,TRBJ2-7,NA,TGTGCCAGCATCGAGGTAGGGGCCGGCCTCTACGAGCAGTACTTC,CASIEVGAGLYEQYF
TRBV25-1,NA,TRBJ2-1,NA,TGTGCCAGCAGTGAATATCAGCCGGGATCCTATGGCAATGAGCAGTTCTTC,CASSEYQPGSYGNEQFF
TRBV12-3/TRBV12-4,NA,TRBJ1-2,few,TGTGCCAGCAACGCCGGGCGGGACTATGGCTACACCTTC,CASNAGRDYGYTF
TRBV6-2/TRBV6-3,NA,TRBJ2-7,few,TGTGCCAGCAGTTACGCGGACCCTGGGTACGAGCAGTACTTC,CASSYADPGYEQYF
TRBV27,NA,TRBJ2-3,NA,TGTGCCAGCAGCTGGAGAGCGGCTAGCACAGATACGCAGTATTTT,CASSWRAASTDTQYF
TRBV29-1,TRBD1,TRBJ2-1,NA,TGCAGCGTATCCGGGACAGGGTTCTACAATGAGCAGTTCTTC,CSVSGTGFYNEQFF
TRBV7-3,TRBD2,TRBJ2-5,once,TGTGCCAGCAGCTTAAGCGGGGGGCTCCAAGAGACCCAGTACTTC,CASSLSGGLQETQYF
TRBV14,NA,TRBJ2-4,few,TGTGCCAGCAGCCAAGATTATGTCAGCTCGGTCAAAAACATTCAGTACTTC,CASSQDYVSSVKNIQYF
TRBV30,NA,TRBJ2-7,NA,TGTGCCTGGAGTGTGATATACGAGCAGTACTTC,CAWSVIYEQYF
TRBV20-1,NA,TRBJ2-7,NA,TGCAGTGCTAGAATCTGGCCGGGACCCTACGAGCAGTACTTC,CSARIWPGPYEQYF
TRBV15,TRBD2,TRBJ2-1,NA,TGTGCCACTGGGACTAGCGGGACCGAGCAGTTCTTC,CATGTSGTEQFF
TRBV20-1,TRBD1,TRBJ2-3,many,TGCAGTGCTAGCCCACCCACCGGGACAGGAAGCACAGATACGCAGTATTTT,CSASPPTGTGSTDTQYF
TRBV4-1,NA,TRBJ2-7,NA,TGCGCCAGCAGCCAAAGTCCGGCGGCCACCTACGAGCAGTACTTC,CASSQSPAATYEQYF
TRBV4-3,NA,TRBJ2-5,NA,TGCGCCAGCAGCCAAGAGAAAGTGAGTGAGACCCAGTACTTC,CASSQEKVSETQYF
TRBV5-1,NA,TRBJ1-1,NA,TGCGCCAGCAGCTTAGCAGGCCGCATGAACACTGAAGCTTTCTTT,CASSLAGRMNTEAFF
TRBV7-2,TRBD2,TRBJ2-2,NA,TGTGCCAGCAGCTTGACTAGCGGGAGGGCTCCCGGGGAGCTGTTTTTT,CASSLTSGRAPGELFF
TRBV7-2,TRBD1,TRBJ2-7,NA,TGTGCCAGCAGCTTAGTGGACAGGCTCTGGGAGCAGTACTTC,CASSLVDRLWEQYF
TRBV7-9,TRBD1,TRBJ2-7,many,TGTGCCAGCAGCTTGAGGGACAGCTACGAGCAGTACTTC,CASSLRDSYEQYF
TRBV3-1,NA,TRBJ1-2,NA,TGTGCCAGCAGCACCCGGGTGTCAGGAAGTGGCTACACCTTC,CASSTRVSGSGYTF
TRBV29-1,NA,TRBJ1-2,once,TGCAGCGTTGAAGGAATGAGGGGCGGCTACACCTTC,CSVEGMRGGYTF
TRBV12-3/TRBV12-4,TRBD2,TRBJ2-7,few,TGTGCCAGCAGTTTGGGGTTGAAGGGGCTTATCGGGACTAGCGGAGCCCTCTACGAGCAGTACTTC,CASSLGLKGLIGTSGALYEQYF
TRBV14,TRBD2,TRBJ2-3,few,TGTGCCAGCAGCCCTAGCGGGCGGTTCGATACGCAGTATTTT,CASSPSGRFDTQYF
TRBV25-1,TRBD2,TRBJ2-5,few,TGTGCCAGCAGTGAATGGGGAGGGGAGACCCAGTACTTC,CASSEWGGETQYF
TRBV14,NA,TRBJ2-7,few,TGTGCCAGCAGCCAAGATCCGGGGAGCTCCTACGAGCAGTACTTC,CASSQDPGSSYEQYF
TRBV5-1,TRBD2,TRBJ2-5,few,TGCGCCAGCAGCTTGGTACAGGGTAGCGGGGTTGAGACCCAGTACTTC,CASSLVQGSGVETQYF
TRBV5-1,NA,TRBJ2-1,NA,TGCGCCAGCAGCTTGGAACTAGATGCGCAGTTCTTC,CASSLELDAQFF
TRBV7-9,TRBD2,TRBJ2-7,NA,TGTGCCAGCAGCTTAGCCCTAGCGGGGTTGGCCTACGAGCAGTACTTC,CASSLALAGLAYEQYF
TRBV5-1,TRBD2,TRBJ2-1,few,TGCGCCAGCAGCTCGAGGGTGGCGGGGGGATATTCGCTCAATGAGCAGTTCTTC,CASSSRVAGGYSLNEQFF
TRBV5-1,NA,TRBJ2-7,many,TGCGCCAGCAGCTTGGAAGCGCTCTACGAGCAGTACTTC,CASSLEALYEQYF
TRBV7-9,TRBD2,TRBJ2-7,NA,TGTGCCAGCAACCCATGGGGGGGTTCCTACGAGCAGTACTTC,CASNPWGGSYEQYF
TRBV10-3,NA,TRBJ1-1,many,TGTGCCATCAGTGAGACCTCCGGGGCCCGGGTCACTGAAGCTTTCTTT,CAISETSGARVTEAFF
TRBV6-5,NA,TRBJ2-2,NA,TGTGCCAGCAGTTGGACTACCGGGGAGCTGTTTTTT,CASSWTTGELFF
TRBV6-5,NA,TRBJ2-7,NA,TGTGCCAGCAGTTTTACCGGGACCCAAATAAACTACGAGCAGTACTTC,CASSFTGTQINYEQYF
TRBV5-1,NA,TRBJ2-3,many,TGTGCCAGCAGCTCCACAGATACGCAGTATTTT,CASSSTDTQYF
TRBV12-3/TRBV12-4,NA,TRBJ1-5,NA,TGTGCCAGCAGTTTGAGTCAGGGGAGCAATCAGCCCCAGCATTTT,CASSLSQGSNQPQHF
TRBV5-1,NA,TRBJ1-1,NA,TGCGCCAGCAGCCCCCTCATGAACACTGAAGCTTTCTTT,CASSPLMNTEAFF
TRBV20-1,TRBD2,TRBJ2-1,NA,TGCAGTGCCCCTGCGCGGGAGGCGAGCTCCTACAATGAGCAGTTCTTC,CSAPAREASSYNEQFF
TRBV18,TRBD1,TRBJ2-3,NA,TGTGCCAGCTCACCACCCGGGACAGGAAATTCAGATACGCAGTATTTT,CASSPPGTGNSDTQYF
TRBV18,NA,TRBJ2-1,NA,TGTGCCAGCTCACCCAGGTTGGAACTTAATGAGCAGTTCTTC,CASSPRLELNEQFF
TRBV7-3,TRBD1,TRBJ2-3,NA,TGTGCCAGCAGCCCCGGGGACAGGGTAAACACAGATACGCAGTATTTT,CASSPGDRVNTDTQYF
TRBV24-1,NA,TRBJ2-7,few,TGTGCCACCAGTGATCCGGGGCGCAGCTCCTACGAGCAGTACTTC,CATSDPGRSSYEQYF
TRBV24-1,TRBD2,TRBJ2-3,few,TGTGCCACCAGAACTAGCGGGAGCATCAGTACGCAGTATTTT,CATRTSGSISTQYF